Below, one T cell receptor beta chain is given with its context. Its matching antigen is unknown. These data originate in a study of OX40 agonist ivuxolimab in advanced cancers. Across the study: Three patients got partial responses; one had hepatocellular carcinoma and two had cutaneous melanoma. Findings and limits, study-wide: Both blood CD4+ and CD8+ T cells showed clonal growth by week 6 at 0.1 to 3.0 mg/kg. Expansion of clones was among the lowest in partial responders at 0.1-3.0 mg/kg.

V was cut by 0 bases and J by 7 bases, with 21 bases left in between. The CDR3 runs to 17 residues. Germline CDR1 SGHDN, CDR2 FVKESK. Systemic immunosuppression or autoimmune disease history was grounds to exclude patients. The table came from immunoSEQ multiplex PCR; TCRdb's copy has only in-frame clones and leaves some out. The sample records about 73,000 clones, roughly nine tenths being singletons. The TCR was taken from an adult with an advanced solid tumor such as melanoma, head and neck, liver or kidney cancer. This sequence joins TRBV14 and TRBJ2-5; D call uncertain. The sample here was CD4+ or CD8+ T cells sorted from blood, taken in a trial of the OX40 agonist ivuxolimab. Written as DNA, the CDR3 is TGTGCCAGCAGCCAAGAAAATACCGGGTCTCTAGGCGGGACCCAGTACTTC. Amino acid sequence: CASSQENTGSLGGTQYF.